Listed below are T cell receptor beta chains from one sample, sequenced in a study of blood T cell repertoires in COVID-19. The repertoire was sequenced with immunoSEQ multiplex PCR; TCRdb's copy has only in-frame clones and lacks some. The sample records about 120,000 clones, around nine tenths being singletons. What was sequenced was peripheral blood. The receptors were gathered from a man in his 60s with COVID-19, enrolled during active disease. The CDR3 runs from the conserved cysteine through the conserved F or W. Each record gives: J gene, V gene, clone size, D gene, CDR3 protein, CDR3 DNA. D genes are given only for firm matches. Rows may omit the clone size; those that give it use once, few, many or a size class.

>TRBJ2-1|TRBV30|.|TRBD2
CAWNAGGPGEQFF
TGTGCCTGGAACGCGGGAGGGCCGGGTGAGCAGTTCTTC
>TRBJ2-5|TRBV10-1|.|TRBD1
CASSESRGPVETQYF
TGCGCCAGCAGTGAGTCTAGGGGGCCGGTGGAGACCCAGTACTTC
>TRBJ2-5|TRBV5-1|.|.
CASSERPGFEETQYF
TGCGCCAGCAGCGAAAGGCCGGGGTTTGAGGAGACCCAGTACTTC
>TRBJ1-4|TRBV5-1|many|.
CASSLSGEGEKLFF
TGCGCCAGCAGCTTATCAGGGGAGGGTGAAAAACTGTTTTTT
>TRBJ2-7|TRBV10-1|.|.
CASSEDRLPYEQYF
TGCGCCAGCAGTGAGGACAGGCTACCCTACGAGCAGTACTTC
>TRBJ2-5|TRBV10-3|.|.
CAIKEGQNGKETQYF
TGTGCCATTAAAGAAGGACAGAACGGTAAAGAGACCCAGTACTTC
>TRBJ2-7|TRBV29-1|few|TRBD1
CSVLTGYEQYF
TGCAGCGTCTTGACAGGGTACGAGCAGTACTTC
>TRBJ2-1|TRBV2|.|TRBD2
CASSEGLAGEDEQFF
TGTGCCAGCAGTGAAGGACTAGCGGGAGAGGATGAGCAGTTCTTC
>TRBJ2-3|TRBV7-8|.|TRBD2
CASSLVIAGGPSDTQYF
TGTGCCAGCAGCTTAGTAATTGCGGGAGGGCCGTCAGATACGCAGTATTTT
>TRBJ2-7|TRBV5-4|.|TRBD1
CASSLEGDRASYEQYF
TGTGCCAGCAGCTTGGAGGGGGACAGGGCGTCCTACGAGCAGTACTTC
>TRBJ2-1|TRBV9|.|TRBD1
CASSVRGDRAHEQFF
TGTGCCAGCAGCGTCCGTGGCGACAGGGCCCATGAGCAGTTCTTC
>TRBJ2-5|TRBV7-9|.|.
CASSYMDLQETQYF
TGTGCCAGCAGCTATATGGACTTACAAGAGACCCAGTACTTC
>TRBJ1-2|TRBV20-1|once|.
CSASEDYGYTF
TGCAGTGCTAGCGAGGACTATGGCTACACCTTC
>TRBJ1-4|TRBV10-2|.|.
CASSESRQATTNEKLFF
TGCGCCAGCAGTGAGTCCCGGCAGGCTACAACTAATGAAAAACTGTTTTTT
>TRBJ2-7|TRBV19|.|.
CASRTHRGGGSYEQYF
TGTGCCAGTAGAACACACAGGGGAGGTGGATCCTACGAGCAGTACTTC
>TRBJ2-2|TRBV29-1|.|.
CSVEISGVTGELFF
TGCAGCGTTGAAATTAGCGGAGTCACCGGGGAGCTGTTTTTT
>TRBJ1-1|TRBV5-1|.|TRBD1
CASSRTGVGNTEAFF
TGCGCCAGCAGCAGGACAGGGGTCGGGAACACTGAAGCTTTCTTT
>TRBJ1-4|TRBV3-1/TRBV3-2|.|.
CASSQGTGANNEKLFF
TGTGCCAGCAGCCAAGGAACTGGGGCGAATAATGAAAAACTGTTTTTT
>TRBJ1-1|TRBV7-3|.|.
CASSFEGTTEAFF
TGTGCCAGCAGCTTCGAGGGAACCACTGAAGCTTTCTTT
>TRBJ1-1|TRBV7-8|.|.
CASSARPGGPLEAFF
TGTGCCAGCAGCGCCCGACCTGGAGGCCCTCTTGAAGCTTTCTTT
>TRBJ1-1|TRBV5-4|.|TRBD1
CASSLDRGGTEAFF
TGTGCCAGCAGCTTGGACAGGGGCGGCACTGAAGCTTTCTTT
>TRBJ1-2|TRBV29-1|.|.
CSVITSGGSYTF
TGCAGCGTCATAACGTCCGGCGGGAGCTACACCTTC
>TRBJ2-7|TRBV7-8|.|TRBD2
CASSGWVAGGSYEQYF
TGTGCCAGCAGCGGATGGGTAGCGGGAGGGTCGTACGAGCAGTACTTC
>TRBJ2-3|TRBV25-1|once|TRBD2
CASSVSLAGKRDTQYF
TGTGCCAGCAGTGTCTCCCTAGCGGGAAAGAGAGATACGCAGTATTTT
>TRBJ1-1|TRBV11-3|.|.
CASSSLEGEAFF
TGTGCCAGCAGCTCCCTCGAGGGGGAGGCTTTCTTT
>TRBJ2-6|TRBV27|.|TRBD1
CASRGTDSSSGANVLTF
TGTGCCAGCAGGGGGACAGACTCTAGCTCTGGGGCCAACGTCCTGACTTTC
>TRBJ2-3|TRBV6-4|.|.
CASSVLIGDTQYF
TGTGCCAGCAGTGTCCTGATCGGAGATACGCAGTATTTT
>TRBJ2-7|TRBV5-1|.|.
CASSPTSDPYEQYF
TGCGCCAGCAGCCCGACTAGTGACCCCTACGAGCAGTACTTC
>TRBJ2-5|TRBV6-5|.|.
CASSSGSQETQYF
TGTGCCAGCAGTTCAGGGTCCCAAGAGACCCAGTACTTC
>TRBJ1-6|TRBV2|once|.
CASISYNSPLHF
TGTGCCAGCATATCCTATAATTCACCCCTCCACTTT
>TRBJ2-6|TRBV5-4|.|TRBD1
CASSDHQGAANVLTF
TGTGCCAGCAGTGACCACCAGGGGGCGGCCAACGTCCTGACTTTC
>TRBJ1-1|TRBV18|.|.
CASSPNRDTEAFF
TGTGCCAGCTCACCGAACAGGGACACTGAAGCTTTCTTT
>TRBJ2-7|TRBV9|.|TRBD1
CASSVGWDSSYEQYF
TGTGCCAGCAGCGTAGGATGGGACAGTTCCTACGAGCAGTACTTC
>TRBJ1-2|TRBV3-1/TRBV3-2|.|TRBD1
CASSHYDRENGYTF
TGTGCCAGCAGCCATTACGACAGGGAGAATGGCTACACCTTC
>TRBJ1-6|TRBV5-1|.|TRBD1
CASSLEPGQVGSPLHF
TGCGCCAGCAGCTTGGAACCGGGACAGGTCGGTTCACCCCTCCACTTT
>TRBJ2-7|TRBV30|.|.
CARKGTDTYEQYF
TGTGCTCGTAAGGGAACGGACACCTACGAGCAGTACTTC
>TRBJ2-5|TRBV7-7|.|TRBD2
CASSLSSGRDLRTQYF
TGTGCCAGCAGCCTATCTAGCGGGAGGGACCTAAGGACCCAGTACTTC
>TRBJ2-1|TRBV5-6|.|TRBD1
CASSLGTGTNEQFF
TGTGCCAGCAGCTTGGGGACAGGGACCAATGAGCAGTTCTTC
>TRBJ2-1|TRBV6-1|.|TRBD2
CASSEGGASGAEQFF
TGTGCCAGCAGTGAAGGGGGAGCTAGCGGGGCAGAGCAGTTCTTC
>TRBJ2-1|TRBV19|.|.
CASTPAGSSYNEQFF
TGTGCCAGTACCCCAGCGGGTTCTTCCTACAATGAGCAGTTCTTC
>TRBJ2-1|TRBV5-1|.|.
CASSLAGFSEQFF
TGCGCCAGCAGCTTGGCCGGGTTTAGTGAGCAGTTCTTC
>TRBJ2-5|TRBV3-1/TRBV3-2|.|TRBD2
CASSLLGGLAGRIQETQYF
TGTGCCAGCAGCCTATTAGGGGGACTAGCGGGGAGGATCCAAGAGACCCAGTACTTC
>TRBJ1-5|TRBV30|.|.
CAWSTAGGFQPQHF
TGTGCCTGGAGTACAGCCGGGGGTTTTCAGCCCCAGCATTTT
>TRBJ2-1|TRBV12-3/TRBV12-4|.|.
CATSLDYYNEQFF
TGTGCCACCTCATTGGACTATTACAATGAGCAGTTCTTC
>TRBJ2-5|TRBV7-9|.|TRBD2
CASSSTLAGQETQYF
TGTGCCAGCAGCTCAACCCTAGCGGGGCAAGAGACCCAGTACTTC
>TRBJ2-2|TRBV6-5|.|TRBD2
CASSSGLKNTGELFF
TGTGCCAGCAGTTCGGGACTAAAAAACACCGGGGAGCTGTTTTTT
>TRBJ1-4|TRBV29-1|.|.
CSVEDKGEKLFF
TGCAGCGTTGAAGACAAGGGGGAAAAACTGTTTTTT
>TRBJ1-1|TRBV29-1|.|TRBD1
CSVEGGTVMNTEAFF
TGCAGCGTTGAAGGGGGGACAGTGATGAACACTGAAGCTTTCTTT
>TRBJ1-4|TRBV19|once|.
CASSITQGSEKLFF
TGTGCCAGTAGTATAACGCAGGGGAGTGAAAAACTGTTTTTT
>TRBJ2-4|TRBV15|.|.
CATTQSRDSVYF
TGTGCCACCACCCAGAGTAGAGACTCCGTGTACTTC